A selection of T cell receptor beta chains follows, all from one sample in a study of HIV-infected patients and healthy controls. TCRdb ran MiXCR on the 5' RACE reads and lists one entry per CDR3 protein. The repertoire holds about 64,000 distinct CDR3 sequences, with 15% to 20% as singletons. Sequencing was carried out using CD4+ T cells from blood. The receptors come from a human donor in good health. Each CDR3 is given with its conserved first and last residue. Each record gives: CDR3 DNA, CDR3 protein, V gene, J gene, D gene, clone size. A D gene is named only where the DNA matches it firmly. Part of the rows lack a size; the others show once, few, many or a class for expanded clones.

TGTGCCAGCAGTCCGCTACTAGCGGGGGGCCGACGCTCCTACAATGAGCAGTTCTTC,CASSPLLAGGRRSYNEQFF,TRBV6-2/TRBV6-3,TRBJ2-1,TRBD2,NA
TGTGCCAGCAATCCCAAACTAGCGAACACTGAAGCTTTCTTT,CASNPKLANTEAFF,TRBV6-5,TRBJ1-1,NA,many
TGCAGTGCTAGAAGGACAGCTGTGAACACTGAAGCTTTCTTT,CSARRTAVNTEAFF,TRBV20-1,TRBJ1-1,NA,many
TGCGCCAGCAGCTTAGGACAGGATCCGAACACTGAAGCTTTCTTT,CASSLGQDPNTEAFF,TRBV5-1,TRBJ1-1,TRBD1,many
TGTGCCAGCAGGAGGGCTACCGACACTGAAGCTTTCTTT,CASRRATDTEAFF,TRBV25-1,TRBJ1-1,NA,NA
TGCAGTGCTGCCTCCGGGACAGGGCTTAATCAGCCCCAGCATTTT,CSAASGTGLNQPQHF,TRBV20-1,TRBJ1-5,TRBD1,many
TGCGCCAGCAGCGGAGGGGGTAGCGGAAACACCGGGGAGCTGTTTTTT,CASSGGGSGNTGELFF,TRBV5-1,TRBJ2-2,NA,few
TGTTTCAGCAGTGTAATTAGGCCCCGGGGCACAGATACGCAGTATTTT,CFSSVIRPRGTDTQYF,TRBV2,TRBJ2-3,NA,NA
TGTGCCAGCAGTCGGGGGCCCCGCACAGATACGCAGTATTTT,CASSRGPRTDTQYF,TRBV27,TRBJ2-3,NA,NA
TGTGCCAGTAGTACCTCCGGGACGTCCATCGTGGTGTCCCAGCATTTT,CASSTSGTSIVVSQHF,TRBV19,TRBJ1-5,NA,NA
TGTGCCAGCAGTTTAGTCGAAAGTATAAACTATGGCTACACCTTC,CASSLVESINYGYTF,TRBV28,TRBJ1-2,NA,NA
TGTGCTAGTGGTCCTGACCTCAATCAGCCCCAGCATTTT,CASGPDLNQPQHF,TRBV12-5,TRBJ1-5,NA,many
TGTGCCAGCTCATCCAGGACTGGGAGCTCCTACAATGAGCAGTTCTTC,CASSSRTGSSYNEQFF,TRBV18,TRBJ2-1,NA,NA
TGCGCCAGCAGCGTGGACAGCTACAATGAGCAGTTCTTC,CASSVDSYNEQFF,TRBV5-1,TRBJ2-1,NA,few
TGTGCCAGCAGTCTCTCTTCCGGGACGGGGGAATGGCCCCAGCATTTT,CASSLSSGTGEWPQHF,TRBV6-1,TRBJ1-5,NA,NA
TGTGCCAGCAGCCAGGACAGGCACCAAGAGACCCAGTACTTC,CASSQDRHQETQYF,TRBV5-4,TRBJ2-5,TRBD1,NA
TGCAGCGCAGGAGGGCGGGTCACAGATACGCAGTATTTT,CSAGGRVTDTQYF,TRBV29-1,TRBJ2-3,NA,NA
TGTGCCAGCAGCTTAGACGGGCTCGGGGAGCAGTTCTTC,CASSLDGLGEQFF,TRBV11-2,TRBJ2-1,NA,many
TGTGCCAGTAGTATGTCGGTACTAGCCAAAAACATTCAGTACTTC,CASSMSVLAKNIQYF,TRBV19,TRBJ2-4,NA,NA
TGCGCCAGCAGCTCCGAGGGTCGCCAAGCCGAAAAACTGTTTTTT,CASSSEGRQAEKLFF,TRBV5-1,TRBJ1-4,NA,few
TGCGCCAGCAGCCAAGATCAAGCGGGGGGTTTTAATGAGCAGTTCTTC,CASSQDQAGGFNEQFF,TRBV4-1,TRBJ2-1,TRBD2,NA
TGTGCCACTACAGGTGACACGGACTTAGTTCAGCCCCAGCATTTT,CATTGDTDLVQPQHF,TRBV24-1,TRBJ1-5,NA,many
TGCGCCAGCAGCTTACGGGAGATCGGCGGGGAGCTGTTTTTT,CASSLREIGGELFF,TRBV5-1,TRBJ2-2,NA,NA
TGTGCCAGCAGGGCCGGGCGAACTGAAGCTTTCTTT,CASRAGRTEAFF,TRBV2,TRBJ1-1,NA,NA
TGTGCCAGCATTCTCGACCTCTCCTACAATGAGCAGTTCTTC,CASILDLSYNEQFF,TRBV7-2,TRBJ2-1,NA,few
TGTGCCAGCAGTTACGCGGGCAGGGGTGGCTACGAGCAGTACTTC,CASSYAGRGGYEQYF,TRBV6-5,TRBJ2-7,NA,NA
TGTGCCAGCAGTTCGGACAGGGGGCAGGCTTTCTTT,CASSSDRGQAFF,TRBV12-3/TRBV12-4,TRBJ1-1,TRBD1,NA
TGTGCCAGCTCCCCTTCAGGGGATCAGCCCCAGCATTTT,CASSPSGDQPQHF,TRBV18,TRBJ1-5,NA,NA
TGCGCCAGCAGCCCGTTCACAGGGCAGACATACGAGCAGTACTTC,CASSPFTGQTYEQYF,TRBV4-1,TRBJ2-7,NA,few
TGTGCCATCAGTGAGTCAAGCGGTAGAAGCACAGATACGCAGTATTTT,CAISESSGRSTDTQYF,TRBV10-3,TRBJ2-3,NA,NA
TGTGCCAGCAGTTCCAGGGGGCTCTATGGCTACACCTTC,CASSSRGLYGYTF,TRBV28,TRBJ1-2,TRBD1,NA
TGTGCCAGCAGCCAAGGGACTAGCGGGAGTTTCGATACGCAGTATTTT,CASSQGTSGSFDTQYF,TRBV14,TRBJ2-3,TRBD2,many
TGTGCCAGCTCGCGACAGGGGTCCATCTACGAGCAGTACTTC,CASSRQGSIYEQYF,TRBV18,TRBJ2-7,TRBD1,few
TGTGCCAGCAGAGGCCCGGGACAGCCTACCTACGAGCAGTACTTC,CASRGPGQPTYEQYF,TRBV6-1,TRBJ2-7,TRBD1,many
TGTGCCAGCAGCGGGGCCGGGACAGGGGTCCCAGATACGCAGTATTTT,CASSGAGTGVPDTQYF,TRBV5-4,TRBJ2-3,TRBD1,NA
TGTGCCAGCAGCTTGATCGGGCCGAACACTGAAGCTTTCTTT,CASSLIGPNTEAFF,TRBV11-3,TRBJ1-1,NA,NA
TGCAGTGCTAGATTCCAAGGAGCAGTAGCCAAAAACATTCAGTACTTC,CSARFQGAVAKNIQYF,TRBV20-1,TRBJ2-4,NA,NA
TGTGCCAGCAGCTTTACAGCGGGGGTAGAGACCCAGTACTTC,CASSFTAGVETQYF,TRBV7-2,TRBJ2-5,TRBD2,NA
TGTGCCAGCAGCTCCATTCAGGGGGCCGGCTATGGCTACACCTTC,CASSSIQGAGYGYTF,TRBV5-5,TRBJ1-2,TRBD1,many
TGCAGCGCAATACACGGCAGGACTGAAGCTTTCTTT,CSAIHGRTEAFF,TRBV29-1,TRBJ1-1,NA,NA
TGTGCCAGCATGGAGGGAATCGGGGAGCTGTTTTTT,CASMEGIGELFF,TRBV6-1,TRBJ2-2,NA,NA
TGTGCCAGCAGCTTAGCGGGAGTCACCGGCACAGATACGCAGTATTTT,CASSLAGVTGTDTQYF,TRBV3-1,TRBJ2-3,TRBD2,few
TGTGCCAGCAGCACATGGACAGCCACAACGTACTTC,CASSTWTATTYF,TRBV5-6,TRBJ2-5,NA,many
TGCGCCAGCAGCAAAGGGGCGCACACTGAAGCTTTCTTT,CASSKGAHTEAFF,TRBV5-1,TRBJ1-1,NA,NA
TGTGCCAGCAGAGTTGTTAGCGGGAGTAGAAAAGATACGCAGTATTTT,CASRVVSGSRKDTQYF,TRBV11-2,TRBJ2-3,TRBD2,few
TGTGCCAGCAGCCTACAGGCTGCTGGGGCCAACGTCCTGACTTTC,CASSLQAAGANVLTF,TRBV7-9,TRBJ2-6,NA,few
TGTGCCAGTAGTATAGATCCGCGGACAGGGAGGACAGAGACCCAGTACTTC,CASSIDPRTGRTETQYF,TRBV19,TRBJ2-5,TRBD1,few
TGTGCCAGCAGTTACAGGACAGGGGGCTCCTACGAGCAGTACTTC,CASSYRTGGSYEQYF,TRBV6-5,TRBJ2-7,TRBD1,few
TGTGCCAGCAGTGCATACTCTAGCGCTCGTAGCACAGATACGCAGTATTTT,CASSAYSSARSTDTQYF,TRBV12-3/TRBV12-4,TRBJ2-3,NA,many
TGCAGTGGGACGTACGGGTTCAATCAGCCCCAGCATTTT,CSGTYGFNQPQHF,TRBV20-1,TRBJ1-5,NA,few
TGTTCCAGCAGTTACGTGACAGGTTACGAGCAGTACTTC,CSSSYVTGYEQYF,TRBV6-5,TRBJ2-7,NA,NA
TGTGCCAGCAGCCCGACAGGGGGTGGGACTGAAGCTTTCTTT,CASSPTGGGTEAFF,TRBV12-3/TRBV12-4,TRBJ1-1,TRBD1,many
TGTGCCAGCACCCCCCCCAGGCTCTCTGGGGCCAACGTCCTGACTTTC,CASTPPRLSGANVLTF,TRBV27,TRBJ2-6,NA,many